The following is a T cell receptor (beta chain) sequence with its context. The germline CDR1 and CDR2 sequences are MNHEY and SVGAGI. The CDR3 totals 15 residues. Trimming took 10 bases from V and 5 from J; bases not matched to a gene: 9. The source of the sample is a study of T cell changes during pregnancy in multiple sclerosis. Profiled with immunoSEQ multiplex PCR; TCRdb holds only in-frame clones, not every one. In the table there are about 52,000 clones, roughly nine tenths of which are singletons. The sample consisted of CD4+ T cells from peripheral blood mononuclear cells, taken before pregnancy. The chain is built from TRBV6-5 and TRBJ2-1; 12 bases are a match to TRBD2. The receptor's source is a female donor with multiple sclerosis, enrolled in a pregnancy study. CDR3 loop: CATESTSGRNNEQFF. CDR3 nucleotide sequence: TGTGCCACCGAGTCGACTAGCGGGAGAAACAATGAGCAGTTCTTC.